In this sample, the clone carrying this TCR beta chain turned up a few times. Only in-frame clones appear in the TCRdb table, and some are missing; sequencing was by immunoSEQ multiplex PCR. The table has 150,000 to 200,000 clones, about nine tenths seen once. This CDR3 spans 15 amino acids. CDR1 is SGDLS, CDR2 YYNGEE, per germline. Deletions cut 2 bases from V and 5 bases from J, with 15 bases between. The sample originates from a study of T cell responses to AZD1222 COVID-19 vaccine. Researchers grouped second doses given at about 4 or about 12 weeks into one pool. This specimen was peripheral blood, taken 28 days after the second AZD1222 dose. This sequence joins TRBV9 and TRBJ2-3; perhaps TRBD2 as D (6 bases). The receptor's source is an adult who received the AZD1222 COVID-19 vaccine. The CDR3 reads CASSVGTYEGDTQYF. CDR3 DNA sequence: TGTGCCAGCAGCGTCGGGACTTACGAGGGAGATACGCAGTATTTT.